This T cell receptor beta chain emerged from a study of blood T cells in healthy people across ages. In the study overall: About one barcoded TCR beta cDNA was captured per two T cells.

Comment on this clonotype: Its target is unknown.

About 10 milliliters of peripheral blood were drawn from each donor into EDTA-treated tubes. Isolation of PBMCs gave at least 6.5 million cells per sample. With V trimmed by 3 bases and J by 7 bases, 4 bases remained unmatched. The CDR3 sequence is 13 residues long. Overall study findings and caveats: Roughly linearly, TCR beta diversity per million T cells fell as age increased.

The authors ran a second PCR of about 6 to 11 cycles using a sample-barcoded 5' primer and a J-beta primer mix. Each CDR3 protein gets one entry after TCRdb re-called the 5' RACE reads with MiXCR. This table has under 1,000,000 distinct CDR3 sequences, about 36% appearing once. The chain combines TRBV12-3 or TRBV12-4 with TRBJ1-2; 8 bases are shared with TRBD1. Sample: blood. This clonotype was sampled from a man aged 18 to 30 in good health. The CDR3 DNA sequence: TGTGCCAGCAGTTTCGACAGGGGAGGTGGCTACACCTTC. It translates to CASSFDRGGGYTF.